What follows is one T cell receptor beta chain and its context. Repertoires were generated with immunoSEQ multiplex PCR, while TCRdb's copy carries only in-frame clones and drops some. The sample records approximately 240,000 clones, around four fifths being singletons. This entry is derived from a study of blood T cell repertoires in COVID-19. V lost 5 bases, J lost 4 bases, and 13 bases stayed unmatched. Germline V CDR1 and CDR2: SNHLY, FYNNEI. This CDR3 region has 18 residues. This TCR was sampled from a man aged 50 to 60 with acute or convalescent COVID-19. The sequenced sample was peripheral blood. The rearrangement uses TRBV2 and TRBJ2-7; TRBD2 matches at 14 bases. CDR3 in amino acids: CASSNRLTGTSGGYEQYF. The CDR3 DNA sequence: TGTGCCAGCAGTAATCGACTCACCGGGACTAGCGGGGGTTACGAGCAGTACTTC. Full variable domain (missing parts from reference TRBV2 and TRBJ2-7): EPEVTQTPSHQVTQMGQEVILRCVPISNHLYFYWYRQILGQKVEFLVSFYNNEISEKSEIFDDQFSVERPDGSNFTLKIRSTKLEDSAMYFCASSNRLTGTSGGYEQYFGPGTRLTVT.